The T cell receptor (beta chain) described here comes from a study of vaccination and CD4 T cells after COVID-19. Background on the study: Overlapping SARS-CoV-2, HCoV-NL63, HCoV-OC43 and HCoV-229E spike peptides stimulated the cells. Study-wide points: Going from approximately 21 to 40, median SARS-CoV-2-reactive clonotypes did not rise significantly. With convalescent patients, a median approximately 90% of reactive clones emerged solely after vaccination.

Treatment indicated: approximately 10-day PBMC culture with coronavirus spike peptide pools or control peptides (ViraFEST assay). Antigen-specific T cell expansion with peptide pools preceded TCR sequencing in the ViraFEST approach. This clonotype was counted only a few times. No antigen is known for it. This CDR3 has 13 amino acids. CDR1 is SGHAT and CDR2 is FQNNGV in the germline V gene. Trimming removed 5 bases from V and 7 bases from J, with 12 bases in between. Sequencing of cultured CD4+ T cell DNA used the Oncomine TCR Beta short-read assay. From the PCR reads, TCRdb called clonotypes with MiXCR, one entry per CDR3 protein. The sample holds 9,500 to 15,000 distinct CDR3 sequences; about 50% are singletons and the top ten take about 14%.

J is TRBJ1-5 and V is TRBV11-2; D is possibly TRBD1 (6 bases). The source is a human donor who had recovered from COVID-19. The sequenced material came from CD4+ T cells from blood, cultured in vitro. CDR3 DNA: TGTGCCAGCAGCGGGGGGCTGGGGCAGCCCCAGCATTTT. Encoded protein: CASSGGLGQPQHF.